These 14 T cell receptor beta chains share one sample of origin, sequenced in a study of blood T cell repertoires in COVID-19. Sequencing was performed with immunoSEQ multiplex PCR; in TCRdb, only in-frame clones are kept and a portion is missing. The data contain more than 300,000 clones, approximately 90% of them singletons. The sequencing sample was made of PBMCs or T cells enriched from blood (not recorded which). All receptors come from a woman aged 25-40 years who had recovered from COVID-19.

The V and J genes are TRBV7-2 and TRBJ2-1; 11 bases fit TRBD2. J gave up 10 bases and V 3 bases, and 8 bases lay outside the gene matches. The germline V gene encodes CDR1 SGHTA and CDR2 FQGNSA. The CDR3 is 15 residues long. CDR3 sequence (DNA): TGTGCCAGCAGCTTGCCCCTAGCGGGGGGAGAAGAGCAGTTCTTC. As protein: CASSLPLAGGEEQFF.

The genes are TRBV5-6 and TRBJ1-2; D may be TRBD1 (6 bases). The CDR3 contains 16 residues. V lost 0 bases and J lost 5, with 17 bases in between. In germline, CDR1 is SGHDT, CDR2 YYEEEE. The CDR3 coding sequence is TGTGCCAGCAGCTTGGTTGTGGGCCGCCAGGGGTATGGCTACACCTTC. It yields the protein CASSLVVGRQGYGYTF.

The J gene is TRBJ1-2, the V gene TRBV7-9, with D perhaps matching TRBD1 (5 bases). The V gene lost 1 base and the J gene lost 7 bases, with 16 bases spanning the gap. The CDR3 loop spans 15 amino acids. From germline, CDR1 is SEHNR and CDR2 FQNEAQ (reference sequence). As DNA, the CDR3 is TGTGCCAGCAGCTTAGAACCGCCGACCGGGGGTGGCTACACCTTC. Amino acids: CASSLEPPTGGGYTF.

V and J are TRBV5-1 and TRBJ2-5; 8 nucleotides agree with TRBD2. Germline V gene data show CDR1 as SGHRS and CDR2 as YFSETQ. The CDR3 is made up of 14 amino acids. The junction had 12 bases not matched to a gene; V was cut back by 7 bases and J by 7 bases. CDR3 sequence reads: CASARSREGLTQYF. CDR3 in DNA: TGCGCCAGCGCCCGTTCCCGGGAGGGTCTGACCCAGTACTTC.

The chain has TRBV7-3 and TRBJ1-1; 7 bases map to TRBD1. This CDR3 contains 13 residues. Trimming at V came to 4 bases and at J to 4 bases, leaving 3 bases not matched to a gene. Per the germline V gene, CDR1 is SGHTA and CDR2 is FQGTGA. The CDR3 DNA follows: TGTGCCAGCAGCTCTACAGGGGCCACTGAAGCTTTCTTT. The encoded protein is CASSSTGATEAFF. Together with reference TRBV7-3 and TRBJ1-1, the CDR3 gives the full variable domain: GAGVSQTPSNKVTEKGKYVELRCDPISGHTALYWYRQSLGQGPEFLIYFQGTGAADDSGLPNDRFFAVRPEGSVSTLKIQRTERGDSAVYLCASSSTGATEAFFGQGTRLTVV.

V usage is TRBV4-2 and J usage is TRBJ1-1, with D unresolved. The CDR3 is 15 residues long. CDR1 is LGHNA and CDR2 is YNFKEQ in the germline V gene. V lost 1 base and J 0 bases, leaving 9 bases between the germline ends. CDR3 DNA sequence: TGTGCCAGCAGCCAAGGGAGGACGGTGAACACTGAAGCTTTCTTT. Translation gives CASSQGRTVNTEAFF.

The J gene is TRBJ1-4, the V gene TRBV23-1, with D possibly TRBD1 on 5 matching bases. TRBV23-1 is an open reading frame whose function is uncertain. This CDR3 spans 16 amino acids. Trimming left V 9 bases short and J 0 bases short, with 17 bases between. The CDR3 protein is CARLLTDGSTNEKLFF. The CDR3 nucleotides are TGCGCCAGACTACTGACAGATGGTTCAACTAATGAAAAACTGTTTTTT.

The chain carries TRBV6-5 and TRBJ1-2; D is perhaps TRBD1 (6 bases). CDR3 size: 15 residues. Trimming stripped 0 bases from V and 8 bases from J, with 16 bases between. The germline CDR1 and CDR2 sequences are MNHEY and SVGAGI. In DNA form, the CDR3 reads TGTGCCAGCAGTTACTCGAGGGCAGGGGCAAGGGGCTACACCTTC. Amino acids: CASSYSRAGARGYTF.

V usage is TRBV30 and J usage is TRBJ1-4; 10 bases are shared with TRBD1. The CDR3 contains 15 residues. Germline CDR1 and CDR2: GTSNPN and SVGIG (reference sequence). Trimming at V came to 4 bases and at J to 6 bases, leaving 8 bases not matched to a gene. The CDR3 DNA reads as TGTGCCTGGACTCCCCAGACAGGGGGCTATGAAAAACTGTTTTTT. It yields the protein CAWTPQTGGYEKLFF.

V gene TRBV6-5 combines with J gene TRBJ2-2; no clear D. Germline V lookup: CDR1 MNHEY, CDR2 SVGAGI. Trimming pared 4 bases from V and 0 bases from J, leaving 12 bases between. This CDR3 is built from 16 residues. The chain's CDR3 is CASSSGVWTNTGELFF. Written as DNA, the CDR3 is TGTGCCAGCAGTTCGGGTGTTTGGACGAACACCGGGGAGCTGTTTTTT.

This clone appeared a few times. The gene calls are TRBV6-5 and TRBJ1-2; D unresolved. Germline lookup yields CDR1 MNHEY and CDR2 SVGAGI. This CDR3 comprises 11 residues. V lost 7 bases and J lost 7, with 10 bases in between. Here the CDR3 DNA reads TGTGCCAGCACCATGGGCTCTGGCTACACCTTC. This translates into CASTMGSGYTF.

The V gene is TRBV29-1, the J gene TRBJ1-1; D may be TRBD1 (5 bases). V was clipped by 4 bases and J by 4 bases, with 10 bases between them. Germline assignment: CDR1 SQVTM and CDR2 ANQGSEA. This CDR3 is built from 12 residues. CDR3 protein: CSVGAQGTEAFF. For the CDR3, the DNA is TGCAGCGTTGGGGCCCAGGGCACTGAAGCTTTCTTT.

The genes are TRBV9 and TRBJ1-6; D may be TRBD1 (6 bases). V lost 3 bases, J lost 8 bases, and 18 bases lay in between. The CDR3 consists of 16 residues. Germline V gene lookup returns CDR1 SGDLS and CDR2 YYNGEE. The CDR3 DNA follows: TGTGCCAGCAGCGCCCAAGGGGTCCCAGGGGATTCACCCCTCCACTTT. This translates into CASSAQGVPGDSPLHF.

The chain links TRBV5-1 to TRBJ2-7, with 8 bases lining up with TRBD1. The germline CDR1 and CDR2 sequences are SGHRS and YFSETQ. The J segment lost 6 bases and the V segment lost 4 bases, leaving 9 bases of the junction unmatched. The CDR3 covers 14 residues. This CDR3 is CASSARDRPSEQYF. For the CDR3, the DNA is TGCGCCAGCAGCGCCAGGGACAGGCCATCCGAGCAGTACTTC. The complete variable domain, with remaining parts taken from reference TRBV5-1 and TRBJ2-7, reads KAGVTQTPRYLIKTRGQQVTLSCSPISGHRSVSWYQQTPGQGLQFLFEYFSETQRNKGNFPGRFSGRQFSNSRSEMNVSTLELGDSALYLCASSARDRPSEQYFGPGTRLTVT.